This TCR beta chain appears in the sequencing data of a study of T cells in localized non-small cell lung cancer. Overall study findings and caveats: Sequencing covered just one tumor region, so heterogeneity cannot be ruled out. Adjacent lung tissue had a median about 60 of the top 100 clones found in the tumor. An association was observed between higher blood T cell density and longer overall survival. It was uninvolved adjacent lung that showed the highest T cell clonality, exceeding tumor.

Worth noting for this clone: What it recognizes is unknown.

Assay used: immunoSEQ multiplex PCR; TCRdb lists only in-frame clones, some missing. The sample yields about 34,000 clones, approximately 80% seen once. The CDR3 length is 14 residues. Trimming took 10 bases from V and 2 from J, leaving 15 bases between them. In germline, CDR1 is MNHEY, CDR2 SVGAGI. This clonotype was sampled from a male donor aged 60 or older with stage II squamous cell lung carcinoma. The chain recombines TRBV6-5 with TRBJ1-3, with D uncertain. The source was peripheral blood, collected before any cancer treatment. The CDR3 loop is CATRSSSPGNTIYF. The CDR3 nucleotides are TGTGCCACCCGGAGTAGTTCCCCTGGAAACACCATATATTTT.